This T cell receptor (beta chain) appears in the sequencing data of a study of cytomegalovirus exposure and HLA in healthy donors. Study observations and caveats: Later analysis demonstrated an association between a missense DCLRE1C variant and TCR beta V- and J-gene trimming. Later findings reportedly placed an Asian-associated ancestry cluster below the roughly 690-donor mean for N-insertions.

PCR employed 60 Vbeta and 13 Jbeta primers. In the original processing: Roughly 11 million of the roughly 80 million unique TCR beta chains counted in a later analysis were shared. TCRdb's table, derived via immunoSEQ multiplex PCR, lists solely in-frame clones and lacks some. V and J calls and clone size are as listed in that table; D and trimming were resolved from the DNA. The sample shows around 140,000 clones, roughly three quarters of them seen only once. The CDR3 is made up of 13 amino acids. CDR1 and CDR2 from the germline V gene are LGHNA and YSLEER. Turning to this clone: Its antigen is undetermined. Germline is not matched at one junction end, which may reflect a read error.

The sample taken for sequencing was PBMCs. The rearrangement links TRBV4-3 to TRBJ1-2; D is ambiguous. The sequence derives from a female donor in good health and CMV-seronegative. The CDR3 spells CASSRVANYGYPF. The CDR3, as DNA: TGCGCCAGCAGCCGAGTAGCTAACTATGGCTACCCCTTC.